Listed below are T cell receptor beta chains from one sample, sequenced in a study of T cell responses to AZD1222 COVID-19 vaccine. This table comes from immunoSEQ multiplex PCR, and its TCRdb copy is limited to in-frame clones, with some not included. The sample lists 130,000 to 150,000 clones; 92% were seen once. Here the sequenced sample was peripheral blood, taken on day 0 of AZD1222 vaccination. Receptors originate from an adult in good health. The CDR3 runs from the conserved cysteine through the conserved F or W. D genes are given only for firm matches. Only part of the rows carry a size: once, few, many, or a class if the clone is expanded.

abundance	d_gene	j_gene	v_gene	CDR3aa	CDR3nt
once	TRBD1	TRBJ2-3	TRBV10-3	CAISDYSRTGSTDTQYF	TGTGCCATCAGTGACTATAGTCGGACAGGTAGCACAGATACGCAGTATTTT
NA	NA	TRBJ1-2	TRBV4-2	CASSQGPRTESFYTF	TGTGCCAGCAGCCAAGGCCCCCGGACAGAGAGCTTTTACACCTTC
NA	NA	TRBJ2-7	TRBV19	CASSRSTTGTYSYEQYF	TGTGCCAGTAGTAGAAGCACTACCGGGACGTACTCCTACGAGCAGTACTTC
NA	TRBD2	TRBJ2-2	TRBV7-7	CASSPPAGGYTGELFF	TGTGCCAGCAGCCCCCCTGCGGGAGGCTACACCGGGGAGCTGTTTTTT
NA	TRBD2	TRBJ2-1	TRBV6-2/TRBV6-3	CASSSSGRGFYEQFF	TGTGCCAGCAGTTCTAGCGGGAGGGGTTTTTATGAGCAGTTCTTC
NA	NA	TRBJ1-6	TRBV4-2	CASSQDEGRGDRSPLHF	TGTGCCAGCAGCCAAGATGAGGGGAGAGGGGATCGTTCACCCCTCCACTTT
NA	TRBD1	TRBJ1-4	TRBV5-1	CASSPSRGTGGAWSEEKLFF	TGCGCCAGCAGCCCCTCCCGAGGGACAGGGGGCGCGTGGAGTGAAGAAAAACTGTTTTTT
few	NA	TRBJ2-1	TRBV6-4	CASSLTGLSEQFF	TGTGCCAGCAGCCTTACAGGGTTGAGTGAGCAGTTCTTC
NA	TRBD1	TRBJ2-6	TRBV19	CASSYGTGVSGANVLTF	TGTGCCAGTAGTTACGGGACAGGGGTTTCTGGGGCCAACGTCCTGACTTTC
NA	NA	TRBJ2-2	TRBV10-3	CATDRNTGELFF	TGTGCCACGGACAGGAACACCGGGGAGCTGTTTTTT
NA	TRBD2	TRBJ2-1	TRBV7-9	CASTWSAGGREQFF	TGTGCCAGCACCTGGTCGGCGGGGGGCCGTGAGCAGTTCTTC
NA	NA	TRBJ2-7	TRBV6-2/TRBV6-3	CASSYDSQRWTDAYEQYF	TGTGCCAGCAGTTACGATTCTCAAAGGTGGACAGACGCCTACGAGCAGTACTTC